The rows below give T cell receptor beta chains drawn from one sample of a study of OX40 agonist ivuxolimab in advanced cancers. Clones were read by immunoSEQ multiplex PCR, and TCRdb kept only the in-frame ones, dropping some. This sample yields some 70,000 clones, of which 80% are seen a single time; about 8.2% belongs to the top ten. This specimen was CD4+ or CD8+ T cells sorted from blood, taken in a trial of the OX40 agonist ivuxolimab. These TCRs come from an adult with an advanced solid tumor such as melanoma, head and neck, liver or kidney cancer. Each CDR3 is given with its conserved first and last residue. The order of the fields is CDR3 length, V gene, clone size, D gene, J gene, CDR3 DNA, CDR3 protein. D genes are given only for firm matches. Part of the rows lack a size; the others show once, few, many or a class for expanded clones.

len: 15; v_gene: TRBV30; abundance: .; d_gene: TRBD1; j_gene: TRBJ1-2; CDR3nt: TGTGCCTGGACTCTAGAAACAGGGGGCGGCTATGGCTACACCTTC; CDR3aa: CAWTLETGGGYGYTF
len: 13; v_gene: TRBV5-6; abundance: .; d_gene: .; j_gene: TRBJ1-2; CDR3nt: TGTGCCAGCAGCCCCGTAGTAAACTATGGCTACACCTTC; CDR3aa: CASSPVVNYGYTF
len: 14; v_gene: TRBV9; abundance: .; d_gene: TRBD2; j_gene: TRBJ2-1; CDR3nt: TGTGCCAGCGCCCGGGGGGACTCCTACAATGAGCAGTTCTTC; CDR3aa: CASARGDSYNEQFF
len: 13; v_gene: TRBV6-6; abundance: .; d_gene: .; j_gene: TRBJ1-5; CDR3nt: TGTGCCAGCGGGGGACAAGCACGGCAGCCCCAGCATTTT; CDR3aa: CASGGQARQPQHF
len: 14; v_gene: TRBV6-1; abundance: .; d_gene: .; j_gene: TRBJ1-5; CDR3nt: TGTGCCAGCAGTGAACTGGCTAACCAACAGCCCCAGCATTTT; CDR3aa: CASSELANQQPQHF
len: 20; v_gene: TRBV4-3; abundance: .; d_gene: TRBD1; j_gene: TRBJ2-6; CDR3nt: TGCGCCAGCAGCCAAGATCTGGCCCGGACAGGGGGGTCTGGGGCCAACGTCCTGACTTTC; CDR3aa: CASSQDLARTGGSGANVLTF
len: 15; v_gene: TRBV10-1; abundance: once; d_gene: .; j_gene: TRBJ1-1; CDR3nt: TGCGCCAGCACCGACGGGGTATCAGGGAACACTGAAGCTTTCTTT; CDR3aa: CASTDGVSGNTEAFF
len: 13; v_gene: TRBV7-2; abundance: .; d_gene: .; j_gene: TRBJ1-1; CDR3nt: TGTGCCAGCAGCTCGGGGTGGAACACTGAAGCTTTCTTT; CDR3aa: CASSSGWNTEAFF
len: 17; v_gene: TRBV9; abundance: .; d_gene: TRBD2; j_gene: TRBJ2-1; CDR3nt: TGTGCCAGCAGCGCGGTGCCGGGACTAGCGGGATACAATGAGCAGTTCTTC; CDR3aa: CASSAVPGLAGYNEQFF
len: 16; v_gene: TRBV5-1; abundance: .; d_gene: .; j_gene: TRBJ1-4; CDR3nt: TGCGCCAGCAGCTTGGTAGCACCCCAAGCGGGTGAAAAACTGTTTTTT; CDR3aa: CASSLVAPQAGEKLFF
len: 15; v_gene: TRBV19; abundance: .; d_gene: TRBD1; j_gene: TRBJ2-5; CDR3nt: TGTGCCAGTACCCGGGGGCCGGGGACAGGGGAGACCCAGTACTTC; CDR3aa: CASTRGPGTGETQYF
len: 15; v_gene: TRBV30; abundance: .; d_gene: TRBD2; j_gene: TRBJ2-7; CDR3nt: TGTGCCTGGAGTGTTCCTAGCGGGAGGCCCTACGAGCAGTACTTC; CDR3aa: CAWSVPSGRPYEQYF
len: 15; v_gene: TRBV19; abundance: few; d_gene: TRBD1; j_gene: TRBJ1-5; CDR3nt: TGTGCCAGTAGTGGAGACAGGGGCACCCCCCATCCCCAGCATTTT; CDR3aa: CASSGDRGTPHPQHF
len: 14; v_gene: TRBV28; abundance: .; d_gene: .; j_gene: TRBJ1-5; CDR3nt: TGTGCCAGCAGTTTCACCAGACAGCATCAGCCCCAGCATTTT; CDR3aa: CASSFTRQHQPQHF
len: 14; v_gene: TRBV25-1; abundance: .; d_gene: .; j_gene: TRBJ1-4; CDR3nt: TGTGCCAGCTCAAGACCCGGAGGTAATGAAAAACTGTTTTTT; CDR3aa: CASSRPGGNEKLFF
len: 16; v_gene: TRBV11-3; abundance: once; d_gene: TRBD2; j_gene: TRBJ2-1; CDR3nt: TGTGCCAGCAGCTTAGATGGTCGGGGGGGTTACAATGAGCAGTTCTTC; CDR3aa: CASSLDGRGGYNEQFF
len: 14; v_gene: TRBV10-1; abundance: .; d_gene: .; j_gene: TRBJ2-3; CDR3nt: TGCGCCAGCAGTGAAAGACACCGATGGGATACGCAGTATTTT; CDR3aa: CASSERHRWDTQYF
len: 14; v_gene: TRBV6-6; abundance: .; d_gene: .; j_gene: TRBJ1-2; CDR3nt: TGTGCCAGCAGTTACTCGGAAACAAGCTATGGCTACACCTTC; CDR3aa: CASSYSETSYGYTF
len: 13; v_gene: TRBV5-1; abundance: .; d_gene: .; j_gene: TRBJ1-1; CDR3nt: TGCGCCAGCAGCTCACAGGGTAACACTGAAGCTTTCTTT; CDR3aa: CASSSQGNTEAFF
len: 17; v_gene: TRBV12-5; abundance: .; d_gene: .; j_gene: TRBJ1-5; CDR3nt: TGTGCTAGTGGTTTGGCTAAGTGGTCTTATAGCAATCAGCCCCAGCATTTT; CDR3aa: CASGLAKWSYSNQPQHF
len: 14; v_gene: TRBV2; abundance: .; d_gene: .; j_gene: TRBJ2-1; CDR3nt: TGTGCCAGCAACCAGTGGACTTCCTACAATGAGCAGTTCTTC; CDR3aa: CASNQWTSYNEQFF
len: 16; v_gene: TRBV6-5; abundance: .; d_gene: TRBD1; j_gene: TRBJ1-4; CDR3nt: TGTGCCAGCAGTTACTCGGGACAGGGGGGGCGTGAAAAACTGTTTTTT; CDR3aa: CASSYSGQGGREKLFF
len: 15; v_gene: TRBV5-1; abundance: once; d_gene: .; j_gene: TRBJ2-5; CDR3nt: TGCGCCAGCAGCTTGGGTGCAGGGGAGGTGGAGACCCAGTACTTC; CDR3aa: CASSLGAGEVETQYF
len: 14; v_gene: TRBV7-8; abundance: .; d_gene: .; j_gene: TRBJ2-3; CDR3nt: TGTGCCAGCAGCTTAGGCTTCCTCACAGATACGCAGTATTTT; CDR3aa: CASSLGFLTDTQYF
len: 15; v_gene: TRBV7-2; abundance: .; d_gene: .; j_gene: TRBJ2-1; CDR3nt: TGTGCCAGCAGCTCCACAAACCAGGGATACAATGAGCAGTTCTTC; CDR3aa: CASSSTNQGYNEQFF
len: 14; v_gene: TRBV9; abundance: .; d_gene: .; j_gene: TRBJ1-1; CDR3nt: TGTGCCAGCAGCGCCACTGAGGGGACGAGTAAAACTTTCTTT; CDR3aa: CASSATEGTSKTFF
len: 14; v_gene: TRBV9; abundance: .; d_gene: TRBD2; j_gene: TRBJ2-5; CDR3nt: TGTGCCAGCAGCCTACTAGCGGGTCCGGAGACCCAGTACTTC; CDR3aa: CASSLLAGPETQYF
len: 11; v_gene: TRBV20-1; abundance: .; d_gene: .; j_gene: TRBJ2-1; CDR3nt: TGCAGTGCTGAGGACTACAATGAGCAGTTCTTC; CDR3aa: CSAEDYNEQFF
len: 14; v_gene: TRBV7-6; abundance: .; d_gene: TRBD1; j_gene: TRBJ2-1; CDR3nt: TGTGCCAGCAGCTTAGTCTGGCAGGGGGCGAAGCAGTTCTTC; CDR3aa: CASSLVWQGAKQFF
len: 14; v_gene: TRBV30; abundance: .; d_gene: .; j_gene: TRBJ1-2; CDR3nt: TGTGCCTGGAGTGGGGGGGTTTGGGACTATGGCTACACCTTC; CDR3aa: CAWSGGVWDYGYTF
len: 15; v_gene: TRBV27; abundance: .; d_gene: .; j_gene: TRBJ1-4; CDR3nt: TGTGCCAGCAGTTCGGACAGTGCAACTAATGAAAAACTGTTTTTT; CDR3aa: CASSSDSATNEKLFF
len: 13; v_gene: TRBV6-1; abundance: few; d_gene: .; j_gene: TRBJ2-2; CDR3nt: TGTGCCAGCATCAATGGGGGATCCGGGGAGCTGTTTTTT; CDR3aa: CASINGGSGELFF
len: 16; v_gene: TRBV7-2; abundance: .; d_gene: .; j_gene: TRBJ2-5; CDR3nt: TGTGCCAGCAGCCCCCCGGGGCGGGCCTACCAAGAGACCCAGTACTTC; CDR3aa: CASSPPGRAYQETQYF
len: 14; v_gene: TRBV18; abundance: .; d_gene: .; j_gene: TRBJ2-7; CDR3nt: TGTGCCAGCTCACCAAGAGGACAGTCCTACGAGCAGTACTTC; CDR3aa: CASSPRGQSYEQYF
len: 16; v_gene: TRBV5-1; abundance: .; d_gene: TRBD1; j_gene: TRBJ2-7; CDR3nt: TGCGCCAGCAGCCCGTATGGGACGACAGGGGGGCCGCGGCAGTACTTC; CDR3aa: CASSPYGTTGGPRQYF
len: 14; v_gene: TRBV5-1; abundance: .; d_gene: TRBD1; j_gene: TRBJ1-1; CDR3nt: TGCGCCAGCAGCTTGCGGGGACAGGGGGCTGAAGCTTTCTTT; CDR3aa: CASSLRGQGAEAFF
len: 15; v_gene: TRBV18; abundance: .; d_gene: .; j_gene: TRBJ2-2; CDR3nt: TGTGCCAGCTCACCAGAGAGCGGGAACACCGGGGAGCTGTTTTTT; CDR3aa: CASSPESGNTGELFF
len: 14; v_gene: TRBV28; abundance: .; d_gene: .; j_gene: TRBJ2-3; CDR3nt: TGTGCCAGCAGTCCTTTGGCCGGCACAGATACGCAGTATTTT; CDR3aa: CASSPLAGTDTQYF
len: 15; v_gene: TRBV6-1; abundance: .; d_gene: .; j_gene: TRBJ2-5; CDR3nt: TGTGCCAGCAGTGGCCAGGACAGACCCCAAGAGACCCAGTACTTC; CDR3aa: CASSGQDRPQETQYF
len: 14; v_gene: TRBV5-1; abundance: .; d_gene: .; j_gene: TRBJ2-7; CDR3nt: TGCGCCAGCCGGCAACAGATCCTGGACTACGAGCAGTACTTC; CDR3aa: CASRQQILDYEQYF
len: 14; v_gene: TRBV6-1; abundance: .; d_gene: .; j_gene: TRBJ1-2; CDR3nt: TGTGCCAGCAGTGAAGTTCCGTCTGGGGGTAGCTACACCTTC; CDR3aa: CASSEVPSGGSYTF
len: 14; v_gene: TRBV6-4; abundance: .; d_gene: TRBD1; j_gene: TRBJ1-1; CDR3nt: TGTGCCAGCAGTCCCAGGGGGGGGGACACTGAAGCTTTCTTT; CDR3aa: CASSPRGGDTEAFF
len: 14; v_gene: TRBV6-5; abundance: once; d_gene: .; j_gene: TRBJ2-1; CDR3nt: TGTGCCAGCAGTCGGGGGAGCTCCTACAATGAGCAGTTCTTC; CDR3aa: CASSRGSSYNEQFF
len: 13; v_gene: TRBV28; abundance: .; d_gene: .; j_gene: TRBJ1-5; CDR3nt: TGTGCCAGCACAAGGGGAGGATATCAGCCCCAGCATTTT; CDR3aa: CASTRGGYQPQHF
len: 15; v_gene: TRBV27; abundance: few; d_gene: .; j_gene: TRBJ2-1; CDR3nt: TGTGCCAGCAGTTTACAAGGACCCCGTAACAATGAGCAGTTCTTC; CDR3aa: CASSLQGPRNNEQFF
len: 14; v_gene: TRBV5-4; abundance: .; d_gene: TRBD2; j_gene: TRBJ2-1; CDR3nt: TGTGCCAGCAGCTCGGGACTAGCGGGAACTGAGCAGTTCTTC; CDR3aa: CASSSGLAGTEQFF
len: 13; v_gene: TRBV2; abundance: .; d_gene: .; j_gene: TRBJ1-3; CDR3nt: TGTGCCAGCAACGCAGGGGTTGGAAACACCATATATTTT; CDR3aa: CASNAGVGNTIYF
len: 14; v_gene: TRBV7-3; abundance: .; d_gene: .; j_gene: TRBJ2-3; CDR3nt: TGTGCCAGCAGCTTAGCAGTGGGCCGGGATACGCAGTATTTT; CDR3aa: CASSLAVGRDTQYF
len: 13; v_gene: TRBV7-6; abundance: .; d_gene: TRBD2; j_gene: TRBJ2-3; CDR3nt: TGTGCCAGCGGGACTAGCGGGAGGGATACGCAGTATTTT; CDR3aa: CASGTSGRDTQYF
len: 15; v_gene: TRBV28; abundance: .; d_gene: .; j_gene: TRBJ2-2; CDR3nt: TGTGCCAGCAGTTTATCCAGCGGAGCCACCGGGGAGCTGTTTTTT; CDR3aa: CASSLSSGATGELFF